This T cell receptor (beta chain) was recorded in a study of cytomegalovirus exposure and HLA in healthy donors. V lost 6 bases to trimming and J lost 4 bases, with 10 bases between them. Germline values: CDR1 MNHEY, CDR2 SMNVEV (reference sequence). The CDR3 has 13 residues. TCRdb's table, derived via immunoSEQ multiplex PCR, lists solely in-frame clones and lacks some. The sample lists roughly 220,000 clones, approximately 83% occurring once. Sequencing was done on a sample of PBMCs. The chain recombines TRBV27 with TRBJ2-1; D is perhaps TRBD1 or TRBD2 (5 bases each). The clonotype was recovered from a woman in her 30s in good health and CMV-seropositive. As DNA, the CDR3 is TGTGCCAGCAGCGACAGCGGTTACAATGAGCAGTTCTTC. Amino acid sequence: CASSDSGYNEQFF.